Shown below are 24 T cell receptor beta chains from a single sample sequenced in a study of OX40 agonist ivuxolimab in advanced cancers. Clones were sequenced by immunoSEQ multiplex PCR, and TCRdb holds only the in-frame ones, with some missing. The data contain 45,000 to 50,000 clones, nearly 95% of them singletons. Sequenced here: CD4+ or CD8+ T cells sorted from blood, sampled in a trial of the OX40 agonist ivuxolimab. The receptors shown here come from an adult with an advanced solid tumor such as melanoma, head and neck, liver or kidney cancer.

The gene calls are TRBV7-2 and TRBJ1-1, with TRBD1 identical over 7 bases. J was trimmed by 1 base and V by 5 bases; bases with no gene match: 7. CDR3 length equals 15 residues. The V gene's germline CDR1 is SGHTA and CDR2 FQGNSA. The CDR3 loop reads CASSVRQGTNTEAFF. CDR3 DNA: TGTGCCAGCAGCGTGCGACAGGGTACGAACACTGAAGCTTTCTTT.

The chain links TRBV19 to TRBJ1-3; D ambiguous. CDR1 is LNHDA and CDR2 is SQIVND in the germline V gene (reference sequence). The CDR3 has 14 residues. Trimming left V 2 bases short and J 4 bases short, with 9 bases between. The chain's CDR3 is CASSINVPGNTIYF. CDR3 DNA sequence: TGTGCCAGTAGTATAAATGTACCGGGAAACACCATATATTTT. Looking up the rest from reference TRBV19 and TRBJ1-3 gives the full variable domain: DGGITQSPKYLFRKEGQNVTLSCEQNLNHDAMYWYRQDPGQGLRLIYYSQIVNDFQKGDIAEGYSVSREKKESFPLTVTSAQKNPTAFYLCASSINVPGNTIYFGEGSWLTVV.

This chain uses TRBV30 with TRBJ2-7; the match to TRBD2 covers 9 bases. CDR1 is GTSNPN and CDR2 is SVGIG in the germline V gene (reference sequence). CDR3 length: 14 amino acids. With V trimmed by 1 base and J by 0 bases, 1 base remained unmatched. CDR3 bases: TGTGCCTGGAGTGGTAGCGGGGGCTCCTACGAGCAGTACTTC. Amino acid sequence: CAWSGSGGSYEQYF.

The chain combines TRBV5-8 with TRBJ1-5, with 9 bases lining up with TRBD1. Germline V CDR1 and CDR2: SGHTS, YDEGEE. V lost 4 bases to trimming and J lost 2 bases; unmatched junction nucleotides: 4. This CDR3 region has 15 residues. The CDR3 DNA sequence: TGTGCCAGCAGCGACGGACAGGGGCGCAATCAGCCCCAGCATTTT. It encodes CASSDGQGRNQPQHF.

The gene calls are TRBV11-2 and TRBJ2-3; TRBD2 is a possible D gene (5 bases). Germline lookup yields CDR1 SGHAT and CDR2 FQNNGV. Trimming took off 3 bases at V and 4 bases at J, with 20 bases between the two ends. The CDR3 spans 17 residues. Written as DNA, the CDR3 is TGTGCCAGCAGCTTTGGTAGAGGGATCACAGCAGCAGATACGCAGTATTTT. Protein: CASSFGRGITAADTQYF.

The chain employs TRBV7-9 and TRBJ2-1, with 14 nucleotides matching TRBD2. Looked up from germline, CDR1 is SEHNR and CDR2 is FQNEAQ (reference sequence). This CDR3 spans 15 amino acids. V was clipped by 6 bases and J by 7 bases; unmatched bases: 5. The CDR3 DNA is TGTGCCAGCAGGGCGGGACTAGCGGGGGATAATGAGCAGTTCTTC. This sequence encodes CASRAGLAGDNEQFF.

The chain couples TRBV7-8 to TRBJ1-3, with D possibly matching TRBD1 (6 bases). The CDR3 consists of 18 residues. The ends were cut back, 2 bases at V and 0 bases at J, with 17 bases in the middle. CDR1 is SGHVS and CDR2 is FQNEAQ in the germline V gene. As DNA, the CDR3 is TGTGCCAGCAGCTTATCGGCACAGGGAACGCTCTCTGGAAACACCATATATTTT. Residues: CASSLSAQGTLSGNTIYF.

This chain links TRBV6-5 with TRBJ1-4, with TRBD1 as a possible D gene (5 bases). In germline, CDR1 is MNHEY, CDR2 SVGAGI. The V end was cut by 5 bases, the J end by 3 bases, with 13 bases between. CDR3 size: 15 residues. The CDR3 sequence: CASSPAEGPNEKLFF. CDR3 nucleotide sequence: TGTGCCAGCAGTCCCGCGGAGGGGCCTAATGAAAAACTGTTTTTT.

The chain couples TRBV13 to TRBJ2-3; D remains unclear. Trimming removed 5 bases from V and 6 bases from J, with 12 bases in between. This CDR3 has 13 amino acids. Germline V CDR1 and CDR2: PRHDT, FYEKMQ (reference sequence). CDR3 in DNA: TGTGCCAGCAGCGTCAATGTGGGGGATACGCAGTATTTT. Its protein is CASSVNVGDTQYF.

This clone was detected only once. The chain carries TRBV6-5 and TRBJ2-7; no clear D. V lost 0 bases, J lost 1 base, and 4 bases lay in between. The CDR3 consists of 13 residues. Germline loops: CDR1 MNHEY, CDR2 SVGAGI. The CDR3 loop is CASSYSPSYEQYF. The DNA of the CDR3 is TGTGCCAGCAGTTACTCCCCATCCTACGAGCAGTACTTC.

The V and J genes are TRBV29-1 and TRBJ2-3; TRBD2 aligns across 7 bases. CDR1 and CDR2 from the germline V gene are SQVTM and ANQGSEA. V shed 6 bases and J 5 bases; nucleotides not matched to a gene: 5. The CDR3 spans 12 residues. CDR3 sequence: CSVDGGRDTQYF. The CDR3 DNA follows: TGCAGCGTCGACGGGGGGAGAGATACGCAGTATTTT.

V gene TRBV5-6 combines with J gene TRBJ1-5; D may be TRBD1 (5 bases). The CDR3 spans 11 residues. Trimming took off 3 bases at V and 10 bases at J, with 8 bases between the two ends. The germline CDR1 and CDR2 sequences are SGHDT and YYEEEE. The CDR3 nucleotides read TGTGCCAGCAGCTCCGGGGGACCCCAGCATTTT. Translating gives CASSSGGPQHF. The full variable domain, with the rest looked up from reference TRBV5-6 and TRBJ1-5, is DAGVTQSPTHLIKTRGQQVTLRCSPKSGHDTVSWYQQALGQGPQFIFQYYEEEERQRGNFPDRFSGHQFPNYSSELNVNALLLGDSALYLCASSSGGPQHFGDGTRLSIL.

This clone is a singleton in its sample. The gene calls are TRBV11-2 and TRBJ2-7, with D perhaps TRBD1 (6 bases). The ends were cut back, 5 bases at V and 1 base at J, with 15 bases in the middle. The CDR3 is 15 residues long. The V gene's germline CDR1 is SGHAT and CDR2 FQNNGV. The CDR3 DNA reads as TGTGCCAGCAGCATACAGGGTCTTTGGTCCTACGAGCAGTACGTC. It codes for CASSIQGLWSYEQYV.

In this sample, this clone turned up once. The chain recombines TRBV5-1 with TRBJ1-1, with D tentatively TRBD1 (5 bases). Germline CDR1 SGHRS, CDR2 YFSETQ. Trimming took 4 bases from V and 5 from J, leaving 15 bases between them. The CDR3 runs to 14 residues. The CDR3: CASSGGTGTTEAFF. CDR3 bases: TGCGCCAGCAGCGGAGGGACCGGGACGACTGAAGCTTTCTTT.

The chain combines TRBV19 with TRBJ1-1; no clear D. V dropped 2 bases and J dropped 7 bases, with 11 bases sitting between them. The germline V gene has CDR1 LNHDA and CDR2 SQIVND (reference sequence). The CDR3 spans 13 residues. CDR3 protein: CASSIFPSDEAFF. CDR3 nucleotide sequence: TGTGCCAGTAGTATATTCCCCAGCGATGAAGCTTTCTTT.

The chain couples TRBV27 to TRBJ2-3; 8 bases map to TRBD2. V lost 3 bases to trimming and J lost 2 bases; unmatched junction nucleotides: 4. The CDR3 loop spans 15 amino acids. Germline values: CDR1 MNHEY, CDR2 SMNVEV (reference sequence). This CDR3 is CASSFAGGLTDTQYF. The CDR3 DNA is TGTGCCAGCAGTTTCGCGGGGGGACTCACAGATACGCAGTATTTT.

This clone was found once. V and J are TRBV6-1 and TRBJ2-1; 10 bases fit TRBD1. There are 14 residues in the CDR3. The V gene end was trimmed by 6 bases and the J gene end by 6 bases; junction bases not matched to a gene: 5. Germline CDR1 MNHNS, CDR2 SASEGT. CDR3 residues: CASRGDRGRNEQFF. CDR3 bases: TGTGCCAGCAGGGGGGACAGGGGCCGCAATGAGCAGTTCTTC.

About this clone itself: This same CDR3 is encoded by further DNA sequences in the sample. The chain links TRBV6-6 to TRBJ1-1; D perhaps matches TRBD1 (6 bases). Germline CDR1 and CDR2: MNHNY and SVGAGI (reference sequence). CDR3 length: 15 amino acids. The V end lost 0 bases, the J end lost 4 bases, and 12 bases lay between the germline ends. CDR3 sequence reads: CASSYSAGARTEAFF. The CDR3 bases are TGTGCCAGCAGTTACTCGGCGGGGGCCCGCACTGAAGCTTTCTTT.

The chain carries TRBV5-8 and TRBJ1-5, with 8 positions matching TRBD1. V shed 0 bases and J 2 bases; nucleotides not matched to a gene: 7. The germline V gene encodes CDR1 SGHTS and CDR2 YDEGEE. This CDR3 has 17 residues. CDR3 bases: TGTGCCAGCAGCTTGGCTTCAGGGGGCGCAGGCAATCAGCCCCAGCATTTT. It translates to CASSLASGGAGNQPQHF.

The chain recombines TRBV4-1 with TRBJ1-2, with TRBD1 matching 10 bases. Germline V lookup: CDR1 MGHRA, CDR2 YSYEKL. The V and J ends lost 6 bases and 8 bases, in that order; junction bases with no gene match: 6. This CDR3 spans 13 amino acids. CDR3: CASRAGTGDGYTF. CDR3 DNA sequence: TGCGCCAGCAGGGCCGGGACAGGGGACGGCTACACCTTC.

V is TRBV2 and J is TRBJ2-7; a possible D gene is TRBD1 (5 bases). Germline values: CDR1 SNHLY, CDR2 FYNNEI. CDR3 size: 13 residues. Trimming left V 7 bases short and J 0 bases short, with 10 bases between. This CDR3 is CASTGISSYEQYF. The CDR3 DNA reads as TGTGCCAGCACAGGGATTTCCTCCTACGAGCAGTACTTC.

This chain's CDR3 is CASSYDLGSYEQYV. The CDR3 region has the DNA TGTGCCAGCAGTTACGATCTGGGTTCCTACGAGCAGTACGTC. The J gene is TRBJ2-7, the V gene TRBV6-6; no clear D gene. The CDR3 runs to 14 residues. CDR1 is MNHNY, CDR2 SVGAGI, per germline (reference sequence). Deletions cut 2 bases from V and 1 base from J, with 9 bases between.

This chain joins TRBV27 and TRBJ2-7, with 7 nucleotides matching TRBD1. The ends lost 5 bases at V and 1 base at J; junction bases unmatched: 2. The CDR3 runs 13 residues. Germline CDR1 is MNHEY and CDR2 is SMNVEV (reference sequence). This chain's CDR3 is CASSRDSSYEQYF. The CDR3 DNA follows: TGTGCCAGCAGTAGGGACAGTTCCTACGAGCAGTACTTC.

The chain recombines TRBV28 with TRBJ2-3; 7 nucleotides match TRBD1. CDR1 and CDR2 from the germline V gene are MDHEN and SYDVKM. The CDR3 spans 18 residues. The V segment lost 6 bases and the J segment 1 base; nucleotides outside the gene matches: 16. In nucleotides, the CDR3 is TGTGCCAGCAGCACACAGGGGATTATGGGGAAAGGCACAGATACGCAGTATTTT. Translation gives CASSTQGIMGKGTDTQYF. The full variable domain, with the rest looked up from reference TRBV28 and TRBJ2-3, is DVKVTQSSRYLVKRTGEKVFLECVQDMDHENMFWYRQDPGLGLRLIYFSYDVKMKEKGDIPEGYSVSREKKERFSLILESASTNQTSMYLCASSTQGIMGKGTDTQYFGPGTRLTVL.